What follows are 21 T cell receptor beta chains derived from one specimen sequenced in a study of PD-1 blockade in classical Hodgkin lymphoma. All patients experienced relapse after autologous stem cell transplantation, and brentuximab vedotin exposure was variable. Assay used: immunoSEQ multiplex PCR; TCRdb lists only in-frame clones, some missing. The profile covers approximately 160,000 clones, with about 81% appearing a single time and approximately 9.6% taken by the ten largest. Sample: peripheral blood mononuclear cells (PBMCs), taken before the second cycle of nivolumab. The receptors originated from a human donor with classical Hodgkin lymphoma.

CDR3 residues: CATSRGTDGNTIYF. The CDR3 nucleotides read TGTGCCACCAGCAGGGGGACAGATGGAAACACCATATATTTT. The V call is TRBV15, the J call TRBJ1-3, with 7 bases fitting TRBD1. The CDR3 consists of 14 residues. Per germline, CDR1 LNHNV and CDR2 YYDKDF (reference sequence). J was trimmed by 3 bases and V by 3 bases; bases with no gene match: 2.

V is TRBV11-2 and J is TRBJ1-5, with D possibly TRBD1 on 5 matching bases. The V end was cut by 1 base, the J end by 5 bases, with 12 bases between. The CDR3 is made up of 15 amino acids. Germline CDR1 and CDR2: SGHAT and FQNNGV. Written as DNA, the CDR3 is TGTGCCAGCAGCTTAGCGTCAGGGCGGGATCAGCCCCAGCATTTT. Protein: CASSLASGRDQPQHF.

This rearrangement joins TRBV7-8 to TRBJ1-1; D perhaps matches TRBD1 (6 bases). Germline lookup yields CDR1 SGHVS and CDR2 FQNEAQ. The CDR3 is 13 amino acids. The V end lost 5 bases, the J end lost 5 bases, and 12 bases lay between the germline ends. CDR3 DNA: TGTGCCAGCAGCGCCCAGGGGAGTACTGAAGCTTTCTTT. This codes for CASSAQGSTEAFF. The full variable domain, completed using reference TRBV7-8 and TRBJ1-1, is GAGVSQSPRYKVAKRGQDVALRCDPISGHVSLFWYQQALGQGPEFLTYFQNEAQLDKSGLPSDRFFAERPEGSVSTLKIQRTQQEDSAVYLCASSAQGSTEAFFGQGTRLTVV.

The chain employs TRBV27 and TRBJ1-1; a possible D gene is TRBD1 (6 bases). The CDR3 runs 16 residues. CDR1 is MNHEY and CDR2 is SMNVEV in the germline V gene (reference sequence). V lost 6 bases and J 2 bases, leaving 19 bases between the germline ends. The CDR3 sequence is CASRRQPGRGNTEAFF. The CDR3 DNA reads TGTGCCAGCAGGCGCCAGCCAGGCAGGGGTAACACTGAAGCTTTCTTT.

This rearrangement joins TRBV27 to TRBJ1-2, with D possibly matching TRBD1 (6 bases). The CDR3 totals 19 residues. Per germline, CDR1 MNHEY and CDR2 SMNVEV (reference sequence). Trimming left V 0 bases short and J 5 bases short, with 25 bases between. CDR3 nucleotides: TGTGCCAGCAGTTTATCCGTTTGGGCAGGGGCTGGGTTTATGTATGGCTACACCTTC. As protein: CASSLSVWAGAGFMYGYTF.

This chain joins TRBV5-3 and TRBJ2-5; no reliable D call. Being an ORF, TRBV5-3 has a function that is uncertain. Trimming left V 4 bases short and J 8 bases short, with 12 bases between. This CDR3 is 12 amino acids long. CDR3 coding DNA: TGTGCCAGAAGCCGCAGGAAGTGTACCCAGTACTTC. Protein sequence: CARSRRKCTQYF.

This rearrangement joins TRBV6-1 to TRBJ2-3; 13 nucleotides match TRBD2. From germline, CDR1 is MNHNS and CDR2 SASEGT. V lost 0 bases to trimming and J lost 5 bases; unmatched junction nucleotides: 5. The CDR3 has 17 amino acids. CDR3 coding DNA: TGTGCCAGCAGTGAAGCAGGGACTAGCGGGAAAGGAGATACGCAGTATTTT. Protein: CASSEAGTSGKGDTQYF.

The gene calls are TRBV19 and TRBJ1-5; TRBD1 matches 8 bases. The CDR3 runs 17 residues. Trimming cost V 3 bases and J 2 bases; bases outside gene matches: 9. The germline gives CDR1 LNHDA, CDR2 SQIVND (reference sequence). The CDR3 DNA reads TGTGCCAGTAGTATCGACGGGGACAGGAGAGGCAATCAGCCCCAGCATTTT. The encoded protein is CASSIDGDRRGNQPQHF.

This chain joins TRBV9 and TRBJ2-1; weak D call: TRBD2 (5 bases). Trimming pared 4 bases from V and 4 bases from J, leaving 21 bases between. The CDR3 extends over 17 amino acids. Germline CDR1 and CDR2: SGDLS and YYNGEE. The DNA of the CDR3 is TGTGCCAGCAGCCCAGCGGTAGCCCCCTATCGATACAATGAGCAGTTCTTC. It codes for CASSPAVAPYRYNEQFF.

This chain uses TRBV7-3 with TRBJ1-5, with a tentative D call TRBD1 (5 bases). V lost 2 bases, J lost 6 bases, and 8 bases lay in between. Germline CDR1 and CDR2: SGHTA and FQGTGA. This CDR3 is 13 amino acids long. The CDR3: CASSLAGGQPQHF. CDR3 sequence (DNA): TGTGCCAGCAGCTTAGCCGGGGGTCAGCCCCAGCATTTT. Supplemented by reference TRBV7-3 and TRBJ1-5, the full variable domain reads GAGVSQTPSNKVTEKGKYVELRCDPISGHTALYWYRQSLGQGPEFLIYFQGTGAADDSGLPNDRFFAVRPEGSVSTLKIQRTERGDSAVYLCASSLAGGQPQHFGDGTRLSIL.

This sequence joins TRBV6-6 and TRBJ1-2; D unclear. The CDR3 spans 13 residues. Trimming removed 7 bases from V and 2 bases from J, with 11 bases in between. The germline CDR1 and CDR2 sequences are MNHNY and SVGAGI (reference sequence). The CDR3 DNA reads TGTGCCAGCATGGGCCGCGGGAACTATGGCTACACCTTC. Its translation is CASMGRGNYGYTF.

The V gene is TRBV11-1, the J gene TRBJ1-2, with 9 bases that match TRBD1. CDR1 is SGHAT and CDR2 is FQDESV in the germline V gene (reference sequence). V shed 5 bases, J shed 8 bases, and the junction held 6 bases outside the gene matches. The CDR3 loop spans 13 amino acids. This CDR3 is CASSPGQGGGYTF. The CDR3 DNA is TGTGCCAGCAGCCCGGGACAGGGCGGGGGCTACACCTTC.

The rearrangement uses TRBV19 and TRBJ2-1; D remains unclear. The V end was cut by 4 bases, the J end by 7 bases, with 8 bases between. Germline CDR1 reads LNHDA; CDR2 reads SQIVND (reference sequence). The CDR3 totals 12 residues. CDR3 sequence reads: CASSRVRNEQFF. CDR3 DNA: TGTGCCAGTAGTAGAGTCCGGAATGAGCAGTTCTTC.

This clone was counted a single time. CDR3 nucleotides: TGCGCCAGCAGCTTGGGGCAGGGACCTAACTATGGCTACACCTTC. Translation gives CASSLGQGPNYGYTF. The chain has TRBV5-1 and TRBJ1-2, with D perhaps TRBD1 (5 bases). The CDR3 length is 15 residues. Between the trimmed V and J ends, which lost 0 bases and 0 bases, there was a span of 9 bases. CDR1 is SGHRS, CDR2 YFSETQ, per germline.

The rearrangement uses TRBV5-4 and TRBJ2-3, with 9 bases aligning to TRBD1. Germline trimming cut 2 bases from V and 2 bases from J; bases unmatched to any gene: 3. Germline V CDR1 and CDR2: SGHNT, YYREEE (reference sequence). The CDR3 is 15 amino acids. CDR3 in DNA: TGTGCCAGCAGCTTTAGGACAGGGGACACAGATACGCAGTATTTT. This gives the protein CASSFRTGDTDTQYF.

The chain employs TRBV2 and TRBJ2-7; D gene uncertain. The CDR3 length is 14 residues. Germline CDR1 SNHLY, CDR2 FYNNEI. Between the trimmed V and J ends, which lost 4 bases and 4 bases, there was a span of 14 bases. This CDR3 reads CASSGWPSLYEQYF. CDR3 DNA sequence: TGTGCCAGCAGTGGGTGGCCGTCCCTTTACGAGCAGTACTTC.

This clone was seen more than once but under ten times. A junction boundary mismatches the germline segment, possibly from a read error. The gene calls are TRBV5-4 and TRBJ1-2, with D perhaps TRBD1 (5 bases). This CDR3 contains 14 residues. CDR1 and CDR2 from the germline V gene are SGHNT and YYREEE (reference sequence). The CDR3 nucleotides read TGCGCCAGCAGTCGGGACGAAAGTGGGTATGGCTACACCTTC. Translation gives CASSRDESGYGYTF.

This clone appeared once. This rearrangement joins TRBV4-2 to TRBJ1-2; D remains unclear. The CDR3 totals 14 residues. Germline CDR1 and CDR2: LGHNA and YNFKEQ. The ends were cut back, 0 bases at V and 6 bases at J, with 11 bases in the middle. CDR3 in amino acids: CASSQDGAFHGYTF. The CDR3 nucleotides read TGTGCCAGCAGCCAAGATGGAGCCTTCCATGGCTACACCTTC.

This clone was counted only a few times. The chain has TRBV6-6 and TRBJ2-1; 8 nucleotides align to TRBD2. CDR1 and CDR2 (germline): MNHNY, SVGAGI (reference sequence). V lost 6 bases to trimming and J lost 7 bases; unmatched junction nucleotides: 14. The CDR3 sequence is 16 residues long. The CDR3 coding sequence is TGTGCCAGCAGATATCCCCGGGGAACGGGGGGGAATGAGCAGTTCTTC. Amino acids: CASRYPRGTGGNEQFF.

The chain has TRBV5-1 and TRBJ2-1; D is perhaps TRBD2 (6 bases). V lost 4 bases, J lost 6 bases, and 11 bases lay in between. Germline CDR1 and CDR2: SGHRS and YFSETQ. The CDR3 extends over 13 amino acids. This chain's CDR3 is CASSPGSGNEQFF. The CDR3 nucleotides read TGCGCCAGCAGCCCCGGGAGCGGCAATGAGCAGTTCTTC.

The J gene is TRBJ2-1, the V gene TRBV7-2; tentatively, D is TRBD2 (7 bases). Germline CDR1 reads SGHTA; CDR2 reads FQGNSA. The CDR3 sequence is 14 residues long. Trimming removed 2 bases at V and 9 bases at J, with 14 bases between. The CDR3 DNA reads TGTGCCAGCAGCTTATATGGGGGGGCAAGTGAGCAGTTCTTC. Residues: CASSLYGGASEQFF. Combining the CDR3 with reference TRBV7-2 and TRBJ2-1 gives the whole variable domain GAGVSQSPSNKVTEKGKDVELRCDPISGHTALYWYRQSLGQGLEFLIYFQGNSAPDKSGLPSDRFSAERTGGSVSTLTIQRTQQEDSAVYLCASSLYGGASEQFFGPGTRLTVL.